This TCR beta chain comes out of a study of blood T cells in healthy people across ages. It was with a sample-barcoded 5' primer and a J-beta primer mix that a second PCR of roughly 6 to 12 cycles was run. TCRdb fed the 5' RACE reads into MiXCR, producing one record per CDR3 protein. Among around 690,000 distinct CDR3 sequences listed, 58% were seen once. Unmatched junction bases numbered 6, after V lost 8 bases and J lost 7 bases. Germline V gene data show CDR1 as MDHEN and CDR2 as SYDVKM. The CDR3 has 12 amino acids. Extraction yielded at least 5 micrograms of total RNA per sample. The sample consisted of blood. The chain recombines TRBV28 with TRBJ1-2; 8 positions match TRBD1. The sequence was collected from a man aged 60 to 69 in good health. The CDR3 nucleotides are TGTGCCAGCGAGACAGGGGCTGGTGGCTACACCTTC. This encodes CASETGAGGYTF.